A single sample is the source of the 19 T cell receptor beta chains below, sequenced in a study of T cell repertoires in cytomegalovirus infection. TCRdb re-called the reads with MiXCR, one entry per CDR3 protein. The sample has 650,000 to 850,000 distinct CDR3 sequences; about 28% are singletons. These receptors' targets are unknown. The sample was cultured CD8+ T cells from PBMCs, taken from culture after CMV antigen stimulation. Every receptor here comes from a human donor in good health (CMV status not recorded). Some clones in this sample may be carry-over from other donors' samples.

CDR3 coding DNA: TGTGCCAGCAGCCGTATGGACAGTCTAGCCAAAAACATTCAGTACTTC. It yields the protein CASSRMDSLAKNIQYF. J is TRBJ2-4 and V is TRBV7-9; D is perhaps TRBD1 (6 bases). The CDR3 length is 16 residues. V lost 5 bases to trimming and J lost 0 bases, with 14 bases between them. Germline V gene data show CDR1 as SEHNR and CDR2 as FQNEAQ (reference sequence). The complete variable domain, with remaining parts taken from reference TRBV7-9 and TRBJ2-4, reads DTGVSQNPRHKITKRGQNVTFRCDPISEHNRLYWYRQTLGQGPEFLTYFQNEAQLEKSRLLSDRFSAERPKGSFSTLEIQRTEQGDSAMYLCASSRMDSLAKNIQYFGAGTRLSVL.

The V gene is TRBV20-1, the J gene TRBJ1-1; 7 bases align to TRBD1. With 7 bases clipped from V and 5 bases from J, the junction kept 10 bases outside the gene matches. The CDR3 spans 13 residues. Germline lookup yields CDR1 DFQATT and CDR2 SNEGSKA (reference sequence). Here the CDR3 reads CSGVDRVGTEAFF. CDR3 DNA: TGCAGTGGTGTCGACAGGGTCGGGACTGAAGCTTTCTTT.

V and J are TRBV5-1 and TRBJ2-1, with a possible D match to TRBD2 (6 bases). This CDR3 is 15 amino acids long. Germline V lookup: CDR1 SGHRS, CDR2 YFSETQ. Deletions cut 6 bases from V and 4 bases from J, with 17 bases between. The CDR3 sequence is CASTPSAGIYNEQFF. In nucleotides, the CDR3 is TGCGCCAGCACTCCTTCTGCGGGAATATACAATGAGCAGTTCTTC.

This chain uses TRBV29-1 with TRBJ2-3; 12 bases agree with TRBD2. The germline V gene has CDR1 SQVTM and CDR2 ANQGSEA. This CDR3 comprises 18 residues. V lost 2 bases, J lost 3 bases, and 12 bases stayed unmatched. The CDR3 is CSVEPLMRLAGETDTQYF. The CDR3 coding sequence is TGCAGCGTTGAACCGCTAATGCGACTAGCGGGGGAAACAGATACGCAGTATTTT.

This clonotype showed up just a few times. The chain joins TRBV7-9 to TRBJ2-7, with D tentatively TRBD1 (6 bases). Germline V gene data show CDR1 as SEHNR and CDR2 as FQNEAQ (reference sequence). The V and J ends lost 2 bases and 7 bases respectively, with 15 bases between them. The CDR3 is 14 residues long. The CDR3 is CASSLNLRGEEQYF. CDR3 nucleotides: TGTGCCAGCAGCTTAAACCTCAGGGGCGAAGAGCAGTACTTC.

This clonotype occurred a few times. The gene calls are TRBV6-1 and TRBJ2-1; 7 bases align to TRBD1. This CDR3 is 18 amino acids long. Trimming took 3 bases from V and 4 from J; bases not matched to a gene: 15. The germline V gene encodes CDR1 MNHNS and CDR2 SASEGT. CDR3 sequence: CASSDAAPGTDLYNEQFF. The CDR3 DNA follows: TGTGCCAGCAGTGATGCTGCCCCCGGGACAGATCTATACAATGAGCAGTTCTTC.

This clonotype was seen many times. The chain employs TRBV7-2 and TRBJ2-5, with 7 bases that match TRBD2. Germline V gene sequence: CDR1 SGHTA, CDR2 FQGNSA. J was trimmed by 1 base and V by 6 bases; bases with no gene match: 8. The CDR3 extends over 15 amino acids. The CDR3 region is CASSLSGTPQETQYF. In DNA, the CDR3 is TGTGCCAGCAGTTTAAGCGGGACCCCCCAAGAGACCCAGTACTTC.

The chain is built from TRBV6-6 and TRBJ2-1, with 12 bases matching TRBD2. Looked up from germline, CDR1 is MNHNY and CDR2 is SVGAGI (reference sequence). V lost 7 bases to trimming and J lost 2 bases; unmatched junction nucleotides: 3. This CDR3 is 15 amino acids long. DNA for the CDR3: TGTGCCAGCACTTGGACTAGCGGGGCCTACAATGAGCAGTTCTTC. Protein: CASTWTSGAYNEQFF.

This sequence joins TRBV9 and TRBJ1-2, with TRBD1 identical over 7 bases. The CDR3 loop spans 14 amino acids. Per the germline V gene, CDR1 is SGDLS and CDR2 is YYNGEE. J gave up 4 bases and V 5 bases, and 8 bases lay outside the gene matches. In DNA, the CDR3 is TGTGCCAGCAGGTCAGAGGGGACAGCCTATGGCTACACCTTC. Its protein is CASRSEGTAYGYTF.

V gene TRBV5-1 combines with J gene TRBJ2-1; TRBD2 matches 7 bases. CDR3 length equals 14 residues. V lost 5 bases to trimming and J lost 5 bases; unmatched junction nucleotides: 7. The germline V gene has CDR1 SGHRS and CDR2 YFSETQ. CDR3 sequence (DNA): TGCGCCAGCAGGGGAGGGACGGTCGACAATGAGCAGTTCTTC. Translating it yields CASRGGTVDNEQFF. Together with reference TRBV5-1 and TRBJ2-1, the CDR3 gives the full variable domain: KAGVTQTPRYLIKTRGQQVTLSCSPISGHRSVSWYQQTPGQGLQFLFEYFSETQRNKGNFPGRFSGRQFSNSRSEMNVSTLELGDSALYLCASRGGTVDNEQFFGPGTRLTVL.

This clonotype was observed many times. The chain combines TRBV13 with TRBJ1-4, with D possibly being TRBD1 (5 bases). Germline lookup yields CDR1 PRHDT and CDR2 FYEKMQ (reference sequence). V was shortened by 5 bases and J by 6 bases, with 19 bases between the two germline ends. The CDR3 spans 16 residues. CDR3 in DNA: TGTGCCAGCAGCCGTTACCAGGGAGTCCGTTATGAAAAACTGTTTTTT. It yields the protein CASSRYQGVRYEKLFF.

This clonotype was recorded at least ten times. The V call is TRBV7-3, the J call TRBJ2-1; 9 bases map to TRBD1. Germline lookup yields CDR1 SGHTA and CDR2 FQGTGA. The CDR3 consists of 15 residues. V shed 1 base and J 8 bases; nucleotides not matched to a gene: 6. For the CDR3, the DNA is TGTGCCAGCAGCTTAAACAGGGGGCTAAATGATGAGCAGTTCTTC. Translated, it gives CASSLNRGLNDEQFF.

This chain uses TRBV7-4 with TRBJ1-5; D gene unclear. CDR1 is SGHVT and CDR2 is SQSDAQ in the germline V gene. CDR3 length equals 14 residues. The V gene lost 6 bases and the J gene lost 3 bases, with 12 bases spanning the gap. The CDR3 spells CASRLDGHNQPQHF. In DNA form, the CDR3 reads TGTGCCAGCAGACTCGACGGCCACAATCAGCCCCAGCATTTT.

This clonotype was counted a few times. The chain has TRBV12-3 or TRBV12-4 and TRBJ2-3; D unresolved. The germline V and J ends were trimmed by 0 bases and 0 bases, with 7 bases remaining between them. The CDR3 has 15 residues. CDR3 DNA sequence: TGTGCCAGCAGTTTAGCGGAAATTAGCACAGATACGCAGTATTTT. Amino acid sequence: CASSLAEISTDTQYF.

The table lists this clonotype with a few counts. The V and J genes are TRBV27 and TRBJ2-7; D is uncertain. The V end was cut by 3 bases, the J end by 6 bases, with 15 bases between. Germline CDR1 is MNHEY and CDR2 is SMNVEV (reference sequence). The CDR3 has 14 amino acids. Here the CDR3 reads CASSLRPVRSEQYF. CDR3 DNA sequence: TGTGCCAGCAGTTTGCGCCCGGTCCGTAGCGAGCAGTACTTC.

This clonotype was observed many times. V usage is TRBV7-2 and J usage is TRBJ1-2; no firm D call. The CDR3 has 15 amino acids. Germline V gene data show CDR1 as SGHTA and CDR2 as FQGNSA. V gave up 4 bases and J gave up 6 bases, with 18 bases separating them. DNA of the CDR3: TGTGCCAGCAGCTCCATGCCGGGGTTGGTCCATGGCTACACCTTC. Translated: CASSSMPGLVHGYTF.

This chain uses TRBV9 with TRBJ2-1; 8 bases fit TRBD2. The germline CDR1 and CDR2 sequences are SGDLS and YYNGEE. CDR3 length equals 16 residues. The junction had 16 bases not matched to a gene; V was cut back by 6 bases and J by 8 bases. This chain's CDR3 is CASNHPSSGSGYEQFF. CDR3 DNA sequence: TGTGCCAGCAACCACCCTTCTAGCGGGTCTGGCTATGAGCAGTTCTTC.

This chain joins TRBV9 and TRBJ1-2; a possible D gene is TRBD1 (5 bases). V lost 9 bases and J 4 bases, leaving 13 bases between the germline ends. Germline assignment: CDR1 SGDLS and CDR2 YYNGEE. The CDR3 length is 12 residues. The CDR3 sequence: CATEGLTYGYTF. CDR3 DNA sequence: TGTGCCACCGAGGGACTCACCTATGGCTACACCTTC.

This rearrangement joins TRBV9 to TRBJ1-1; possible D gene TRBD1, 5 bases. Germline CDR1 and CDR2: SGDLS and YYNGEE. This CDR3 is 17 amino acids long. V was cut by 0 bases and J by 4 bases, with 19 bases left in between. The DNA of the CDR3 is TGTGCCAGCAGCGTAGACGGGGGAGCAGGGACTCGCACTGAAGCTTTCTTT. Its protein is CASSVDGGAGTRTEAFF.